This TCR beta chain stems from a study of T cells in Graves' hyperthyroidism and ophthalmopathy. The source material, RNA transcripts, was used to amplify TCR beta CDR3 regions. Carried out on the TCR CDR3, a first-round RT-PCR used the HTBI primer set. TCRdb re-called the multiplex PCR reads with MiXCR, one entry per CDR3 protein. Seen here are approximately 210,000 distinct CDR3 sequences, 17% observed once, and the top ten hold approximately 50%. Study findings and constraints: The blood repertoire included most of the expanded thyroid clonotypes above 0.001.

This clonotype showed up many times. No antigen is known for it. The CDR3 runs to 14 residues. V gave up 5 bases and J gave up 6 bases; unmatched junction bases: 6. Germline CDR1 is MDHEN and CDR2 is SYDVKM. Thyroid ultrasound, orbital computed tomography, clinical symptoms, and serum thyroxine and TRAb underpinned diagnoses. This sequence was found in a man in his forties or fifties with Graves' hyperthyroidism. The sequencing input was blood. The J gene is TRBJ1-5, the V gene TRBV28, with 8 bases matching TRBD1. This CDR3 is CASSDLQGVQPQHF. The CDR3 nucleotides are TGTGCCAGCAGTGATCTACAGGGGGTTCAGCCCCAGCATTTT.